These 31 T cell receptor beta chains originate from one sample sequenced in a study of blood T cell repertoires in COVID-19. Using immunoSEQ multiplex PCR, the repertoire was profiled, and TCRdb retains in-frame clones only, with some absent. The sample lists some 200,000 clones, about 85% occurring once. Input material: peripheral blood. The receptor set was obtained from an elderly woman with acute or convalescent COVID-19.

The chain joins TRBV3-1 (or the pseudogene TRBV3-2) to TRBJ2-2, with D uncertain. With 3 bases removed from V and 1 base from J, the gap between germline ends came to 6 bases. This CDR3 spans 14 amino acids. The germline gives CDR1 LGHDT, CDR2 YNNKEL (reference sequence). CDR3: CASSHKQNTGELFF. The CDR3 DNA follows: TGTGCCAGCAGCCATAAACAGAACACCGGGGAGCTGTTTTTT.

The chain carries TRBV19 and TRBJ1-2, with TRBD1 matching 9 bases. This CDR3 is 13 amino acids long. Trimming removed 6 bases from V and 9 bases from J; junction bases left unmatched: 8. Germline CDR1 reads LNHDA; CDR2 reads SQIVND (reference sequence). CDR3 protein: CASSLDRGRSYTF. The CDR3, as DNA: TGTGCCAGTAGCCTGGACAGGGGTAGGAGCTACACCTTC.

The chain employs TRBV7-9 and TRBJ2-2; tentative D call: TRBD1 (6 bases). CDR1 and CDR2 from the germline V gene are SEHNR and FQNEAQ (reference sequence). This CDR3 comprises 15 residues. Trimming stripped 6 bases from V and 0 bases from J, with 11 bases between. Written as DNA, the CDR3 is TGTGCCAGCAGTCAACAGGGAACGAACACCGGGGAGCTGTTTTTT. This gives the protein CASSQQGTNTGELFF.

This clone was found a few times. A junction boundary mismatches the germline segment, possibly from a read error. The chain joins TRBV6-5 to TRBJ2-7; 7 bases agree with TRBD1. CDR1 is MNHEY, CDR2 SVGAGI, per germline. CDR3 length: 14 residues. The CDR3 loop is CASSQGVPSSEQYF. The CDR3 DNA reads TGTGCCAGCAGCCAGGGGGTTCCCTCCTCCGAGCAGTACTTC.

This clone was detected once. Written as DNA, the CDR3 is TGCAGCGTTGGGTCGACAGCCACTATGAACACTGAAGCTTTCTTT. Protein sequence: CSVGSTATMNTEAFF. V usage is TRBV29-1 and J usage is TRBJ1-1; a possible D gene is TRBD1 (5 bases). Trimming took off 4 bases at V and 0 bases at J, with 15 bases between the two ends. The V gene's germline CDR1 is SQVTM and CDR2 ANQGSEA. This CDR3 has 15 amino acids. Full variable domain (missing parts from reference TRBV29-1 and TRBJ1-1): SAVISQKPSRDICQRGTSLTIQCQVDSQVTMMFWYRQQPGQSLTLIATANQGSEATYESGFVIDKFPISRPNLTFSTLTVSNMSPEDSSIYLCSVGSTATMNTEAFFGQGTRLTVV.

Here the CDR3 DNA reads TGTGCCAGCAGCTCGAATGGACAGAGTAATCAGCCCCAGCATTTT. Translating it yields CASSSNGQSNQPQHF. This rearrangement joins TRBV7-9 to TRBJ1-5; D possibly corresponds to TRBD1 (6 bases). The CDR3 totals 15 residues. Per the germline V gene, CDR1 is SEHNR and CDR2 is FQNEAQ (reference sequence). The V gene lost 4 bases and the J gene lost 4 bases, with 14 bases spanning the gap.

The count of this clone is one. The rearrangement links TRBV3-1 (or the pseudogene TRBV3-2) to TRBJ2-3; TRBD2 aligns across 7 bases. The V gene end was trimmed by 4 bases and the J gene end by 1 base; junction bases not matched to a gene: 5. The germline gives CDR1 LGHDT, CDR2 YNNKEL (reference sequence). The CDR3 contains 15 residues. CDR3 bases: TGTGCCAGCAGCCCGACTAGCCTTCGCACAGATACGCAGTATTTT. Its protein is CASSPTSLRTDTQYF.

The chain uses TRBV5-7 and TRBJ2-1; the D is unclear. TRBV5-7 is treated as an ORF (open reading frame) with a function not yet certain. V lost 3 bases and J lost 6, with 4 bases in between. This CDR3 spans 11 amino acids. This CDR3 reads CASSSSNEQFF. CDR3 bases: TGTGCCAGCAGCTCCAGCAATGAGCAGTTCTTC.

This clone has a single count. This chain uses TRBV7-3 with TRBJ1-2; 11 bases line up with TRBD1. Losses at the gene ends were 3 bases for V and 6 bases for J; bases not matched to a gene: 3. CDR1 and CDR2 (germline): SGHTA, FQGTGA. The CDR3 sequence is 14 residues long. The CDR3 bases are TGTGCCAGCAGCTTGGGACAGGGGGAGGATGGCTACACCTTC. Encoded protein: CASSLGQGEDGYTF.

This clone was picked up a small number of times. The chain joins TRBV6-5 to TRBJ1-3; D is uncertain. Germline loops: CDR1 MNHEY, CDR2 SVGAGI. V lost 11 bases and J lost 0, with 11 bases in between. The CDR3 extends over 13 amino acids. The CDR3 loop reads CAGPSNSGNTIYF. Here the CDR3 DNA reads TGTGCCGGCCCTAGCAACTCTGGAAACACCATATATTTT.

The count of this clone is one. The V and J genes are TRBV4-3 and TRBJ2-1; 8 nucleotides agree with TRBD2. There are 17 residues in the CDR3. With 1 base clipped from V and 7 bases from J, the junction kept 12 bases outside the gene matches. Germline-derived CDR1 and CDR2 are LGHNA and YSLEER. The DNA of the CDR3 is TGCGCCAGCAGCCAAGCCCTTATAGCGGGGCGAGGGAATGAGCAGTTCTTC. This encodes CASSQALIAGRGNEQFF.

V gene TRBV6-5 combines with J gene TRBJ1-2, with D possibly matching TRBD1 (6 bases). Per germline, CDR1 MNHEY and CDR2 SVGAGI. The CDR3 runs 14 residues. V lost 6 bases and J lost 8, with 19 bases in between. CDR3 sequence: CASSVTGPSGGYTF. The CDR3 bases are TGTGCCAGCAGCGTGACAGGACCGTCGGGCGGCTACACCTTC.

The chain is built from TRBV9 and TRBJ2-7; the match to TRBD2 covers 9 bases. CDR1 SGDLS and CDR2 YYNGEE come from the germline V gene. This CDR3 has 15 residues. The ends lost 0 bases at V and 1 base at J; junction bases unmatched: 2. CDR3 in DNA: TGTGCCAGCAGCGTAGGTCTAGCGGGATCCTACGAGCAGTACTTC. It encodes CASSVGLAGSYEQYF.

The genes are TRBV4-3 and TRBJ1-6; TRBD1 aligns across 8 bases. There are 15 residues in the CDR3. V lost 4 bases and J lost 7; bases outside the gene matches: 6. Per germline, CDR1 LGHNA and CDR2 YSLEER. CDR3 region: CASSRTGTGNSPLHF. For the CDR3, the DNA is TGCGCCAGCAGCCGGACCGGGACAGGCAATTCACCCCTCCACTTT.

V is TRBV19 and J is TRBJ2-1; no clear D gene. Germline CDR1 LNHDA, CDR2 SQIVND (reference sequence). CDR3 length: 18 amino acids. The V end was cut by 1 base, the J end by 0 bases, with 16 bases between. The CDR3 reads CASSIGWLRLRSYNEQFF. DNA for the CDR3: TGTGCCAGTAGTATAGGGTGGTTGCGGTTACGCTCCTACAATGAGCAGTTCTTC.

The chain is built from TRBV4-3 and TRBJ1-3; D is unresolved. Germline V gene sequence: CDR1 LGHNA, CDR2 YSLEER. This CDR3 region has 16 residues. The ends were cut back, 3 bases at V and 0 bases at J, with 12 bases in the middle. The CDR3 DNA reads as TGCGCCAGCAGCCAGACCGTTTGGAGCTCTGGAAACACCATATATTTT. It codes for CASSQTVWSSGNTIYF.

The rearrangement links TRBV4-3 to TRBJ2-1, with TRBD2 matching over 10 bases. V was clipped by 0 bases and J by 2 bases; unmatched bases: 7. Per germline, CDR1 LGHNA and CDR2 YSLEER. The CDR3 runs 18 residues. The CDR3 DNA sequence: TGCGCCAGCAGCCAAGATACTAGCGGGGTATTAACCTACAATGAGCAGTTCTTC. Translating gives CASSQDTSGVLTYNEQFF.

The V and J genes are TRBV19 and TRBJ1-5; 7 nucleotides agree with TRBD1. This CDR3 has 15 residues. The V and J ends lost 5 bases and 5 bases, in that order; junction bases with no gene match: 9. CDR1 is LNHDA and CDR2 is SQIVND in the germline V gene (reference sequence). In nucleotides, the CDR3 is TGTGCCAGTAGTTTGGGACAGACCATTCATCAGCCCCAGCATTTT. This gives the protein CASSLGQTIHQPQHF.

The gene calls are TRBV5-1 and TRBJ2-1; 14 bases align to TRBD2. Losses at the gene ends were 4 bases for V and 1 base for J; bases not matched to a gene: 4. The CDR3 contains 17 residues. CDR1 is SGHRS, CDR2 YFSETQ, per germline. CDR3 bases: TGCGCCAGCAGCACCGGGACTAGCGGGAGTTCCTACAATGAGCAGTTCTTC. It codes for CASSTGTSGSSYNEQFF.

This chain links TRBV24-1 with TRBJ1-2, with 9 bases identical to TRBD1. CDR1 and CDR2 from the germline V gene are KGHDR and SFDVKD. This CDR3 is 16 amino acids long. Trimming took 2 bases from V and 0 from J; bases not matched to a gene: 3. The CDR3 loop reads CATSDSRQGANYGYTF. CDR3 in DNA: TGTGCCACCAGTGATTCCCGACAGGGGGCTAACTATGGCTACACCTTC.

This rearrangement joins TRBV5-4 to TRBJ1-3; D uncertain. CDR1 and CDR2 (germline): SGHNT, YYREEE (reference sequence). The CDR3 is made up of 14 amino acids. Deletions cut 4 bases from V and 2 bases from J, with 10 bases between. The CDR3 region is CASSPTGTGNTIYF. CDR3 bases: TGTGCCAGCAGCCCCACCGGGACTGGAAACACCATATATTTT.

The chain links TRBV12-3 or TRBV12-4 to TRBJ1-1; D remains ambiguous. CDR3 size: 13 residues. Trimming took 1 base from V and 7 from J, leaving 10 bases between them. The CDR3 loop reads CASSLVTRDEAFF. The DNA of the CDR3 is TGTGCCAGCAGTTTAGTGACACGGGATGAAGCTTTCTTT.

The chain is built from TRBV5-1 and TRBJ1-3; 7 bases are a match to TRBD1. The CDR3 has 16 amino acids. The trim removed 4 bases at V and 4 bases at J, leaving 11 bases unmatched. The germline gives CDR1 SGHRS, CDR2 YFSETQ. CDR3 bases: TGCGCCAGCAGCCAGACCCGACAGGGTGTAGGAAACACCATATATTTT. It yields the protein CASSQTRQGVGNTIYF.

This chain uses TRBV12-5 with TRBJ1-4, with 7 bases identical to TRBD1. The CDR3 consists of 16 residues. Trimming took 0 bases from V and 7 from J; bases not matched to a gene: 8. Germline values: CDR1 LGHNT, CDR2 FRNRAP. The CDR3 coding sequence is TGTGCTAGTGGTTTGGTACCCCGGGACAGTACTGAAAAACTGTTTTTT. Protein product: CASGLVPRDSTEKLFF. Combining the CDR3 with reference TRBV12-5 and TRBJ1-4 gives the whole variable domain DARVTQTPRHKVTEMGQEVTMRCQPILGHNTVFWYRQTMMQGLELLAYFRNRAPLDDSGMPKDRFSAEMPDATLATLKIQPSEPRDSAVYFCASGLVPRDSTEKLFFGSGTQLSVL.

The genes are TRBV5-1 and TRBJ2-3; tentative D call: TRBD1 (6 bases). V lost 4 bases and J lost 7, with 16 bases in between. The CDR3 has 14 residues. Germline CDR1 SGHRS, CDR2 YFSETQ. CDR3 DNA: TGCGCCAGCAGCGCGGACCAGGGGCTATATACGCAGTATTTT. Its translation is CASSADQGLYTQYF.

The chain has TRBV7-2 and TRBJ2-1; the match to TRBD2 covers 7 bases. The V and J ends lost 2 bases and 8 bases, in that order; junction bases with no gene match: 6. Germline loops: CDR1 SGHTA, CDR2 FQGNSA. CDR3 length: 14 amino acids. CDR3 nucleotides: TGTGCCAGCAGCTTAAAAGGTGCGGGAGATGAGCAGTTCTTC. It encodes CASSLKGAGDEQFF.

The chain is built from TRBV7-2 and TRBJ2-5; TRBD2 might be the D (6 bases). With 1 base removed from V and 7 bases from J, the gap between germline ends came to 16 bases. CDR3 length equals 15 residues. Looked up from germline, CDR1 is SGHTA and CDR2 is FQGNSA. DNA of the CDR3: TGTGCCAGCAGCTTAGTGATCGGGAGAGGAGGGACCCAGTACTTC. Amino acids: CASSLVIGRGGTQYF.

This chain joins TRBV7-8 and TRBJ1-2; 8 bases are shared with TRBD1. This CDR3 comprises 15 residues. Germline values: CDR1 SGHVS, CDR2 FQNEAQ. J was trimmed by 6 bases and V by 2 bases; bases with no gene match: 8. In DNA form, the CDR3 reads TGTGCCAGCAGCTTACTTGCGACAGGGGAGAATGGCTACACCTTC. Residues: CASSLLATGENGYTF.

This rearrangement joins TRBV10-1 to TRBJ1-6, with TRBD1 identical over 9 bases. Looked up from germline, CDR1 is WNHNN and CDR2 is SYGVQD (reference sequence). The CDR3 is 15 residues long. The ends lost 0 bases at V and 6 bases at J; junction bases unmatched: 0. CDR3 DNA: TGCGCCAGCAGTGAGTCGGGACAGGGTAATTCACCCCTCCACTTT. This encodes CASSESGQGNSPLHF.

The rearrangement joins TRBV6-2 or TRBV6-3 to TRBJ2-6; D possibly corresponds to TRBD1 (6 bases). V dropped 2 bases and J dropped 4 bases, with 21 bases sitting between them. CDR3 length equals 19 residues. Germline V gives CDR1 MNHEY, CDR2 SVGEGT. The CDR3 DNA reads TGTGCCAGCAGTTACCCGAAACATTACAGGGATACGGGGGCCAACGTCCTGACTTTC. This codes for CASSYPKHYRDTGANVLTF.

The table lists this clone with a count of one. For the CDR3, the DNA is TGTGCCATCAGTGACGGGAGGGGGCAAGCAGATACGCAGTATTTT. Translation gives CAISDGRGQADTQYF. The chain has TRBV10-3 and TRBJ2-3; possibly TRBD2 for D (8 bases). Germline assignment: CDR1 ENHRY and CDR2 SYGVKD. The CDR3 sequence is 15 residues long. V was shortened by 3 bases and J by 4 bases, with 14 bases between the two germline ends.